Listed below are T cell receptor beta chains from one sample, sequenced in a study of stem cell transplantation in POMP-related autoinflammatory disease. Generated by immunoSEQ multiplex PCR, the TCRdb table keeps only in-frame clones and is missing some. The sample consists of roughly 7,000 clones, 83% of them appearing once. Sequencing input: a CXCR5-defined cell subset from PBMCs. All receptors come from a human donor in good health. CDR3s include the opening cysteine and the closing phenylalanine or tryptophan. The order of the fields is clone size, V gene, CDR3 protein. Clone size is shown for a subset of rows, as once, few, many or a class of expanded clone.

few,TRBV4-1,CASSHISSNYGYTF
-,TRBV10-3,CAISDPQRAAFF
-,TRBV28,CASSTPHTGGGVGGYTF
-,TRBV6-1,CASSETIMDRNQPQHF
-,TRBV11-2,CASSLGAGWGKETQYF
-,TRBV20-1,CSAWRGDTQYF
-,TRBV30,CAWSGPPGGYGYTF
-,TRBV5-5,CASSLSDREFF
-,TRBV2,CASRSKETQYF
-,TRBV30,CACSGTGFAYEQYF
-,TRBV5-6,CASSLFRDRAYGYTF
-,TRBV2,CASSDSMKAQYF
-,TRBV27,CASSVQGIGTGELFF
-,TRBV28,CASTKTYNEQFF
-,TRBV5-4,CASSPSGLAKDTQYF
-,TRBV29-1,CSVEDRTGAGTEAFF
-,TRBV19,CASRSRAISGNTIYF
-,TRBV7-9,CAVEGHRGVGFGANVLTF
-,TRBV6-5,CASSWRPYSYNSPLHF
-,TRBV5-4,CASRPAGRATEAFF
-,TRBV6-6,CASREQANYGYTF
-,TRBV7-8,CASSRDSEQYF
-,TRBV5-6,CASSSPGYSYEQYF
-,TRBV18,CASSPTASFHGYTF
once,TRBV30,CAWMRPLRRDSPLHF
-,TRBV7-6,CASSKLAGSSPYNEQFF
-,TRBV7-3,CASSLNPGLESGELFF
-,TRBV19,CASSIGGGGIAEQYF
-,TRBV18,CASSRGGTGWEQPQHF
-,TRBV5-1,CASSGVYGGGSDTQYF
-,TRBV29-1,CSVQGVGEQYF
-,TRBV4-3,CASSQQTSGFTDTQYF
-,TRBV5-1,CASSLVPENSPLHF
-,TRBV6-6,CASTGSSYEQYF
-,TRBV4-3,CASRLAGTTNTEAFF
-,TRBV11-2,CASSHDYNQPQHF
-,TRBV7-2,CASSLVGRVAFF
-,TRBV15,CATSREGGLGETQYF
once,TRBV2,CASSGSWTGALNEKLFF
-,TRBV11-1,CASSLGQVGDSITDTQYF
-,TRBV9,CASSVGVGRAYEQYF
few,TRBV5-1,CASSLHPGTGGRNTEAFF
-,TRBV5-1,CASSSRQGARETQYF
-,TRBV7-8,CASSLAVAGGLWYTGELFF
once,TRBV7-2,CASSFIGSSYNEQFF
-,TRBV11-2,CASSLLGNTEAFF
few,TRBV15,CATSGTWTGSNQPQHF
-,TRBV19,CASRDKVYYGYTF
-,TRBV5-6,CASIKTGRGTDTQYF
few,TRBV10-2,CASSIAGLSYNSPLHF
-,TRBV18,CASSPDRGETQYF
-,TRBV27,CASRAPRGGAHNEQFF
-,TRBV11-2,CASSLVYPGGRGIQYF
-,TRBV7-2,CASSLGQGTNYGYTF
-,TRBV6-1,CASSAAQAGAEQYF
-,TRBV11-3,CASQRTGLDEQFF
-,TRBV7-9,CASSPRRARDEKLFF
once,TRBV6-1,CVSSRDRNTEAFF